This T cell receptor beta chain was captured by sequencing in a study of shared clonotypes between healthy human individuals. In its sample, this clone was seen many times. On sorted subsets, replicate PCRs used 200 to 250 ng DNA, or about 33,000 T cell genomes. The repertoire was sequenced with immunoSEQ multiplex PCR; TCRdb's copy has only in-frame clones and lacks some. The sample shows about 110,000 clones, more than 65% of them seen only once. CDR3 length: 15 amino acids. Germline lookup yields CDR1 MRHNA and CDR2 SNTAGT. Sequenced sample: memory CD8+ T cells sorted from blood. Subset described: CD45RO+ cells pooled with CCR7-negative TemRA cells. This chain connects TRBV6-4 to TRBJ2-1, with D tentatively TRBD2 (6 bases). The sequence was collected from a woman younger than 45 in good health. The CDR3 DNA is TGTGCTACAAAAGACGGGACTGCCGACGGCAATGAGCAGTTCTTC. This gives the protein CATKDGTADGNEQFF.